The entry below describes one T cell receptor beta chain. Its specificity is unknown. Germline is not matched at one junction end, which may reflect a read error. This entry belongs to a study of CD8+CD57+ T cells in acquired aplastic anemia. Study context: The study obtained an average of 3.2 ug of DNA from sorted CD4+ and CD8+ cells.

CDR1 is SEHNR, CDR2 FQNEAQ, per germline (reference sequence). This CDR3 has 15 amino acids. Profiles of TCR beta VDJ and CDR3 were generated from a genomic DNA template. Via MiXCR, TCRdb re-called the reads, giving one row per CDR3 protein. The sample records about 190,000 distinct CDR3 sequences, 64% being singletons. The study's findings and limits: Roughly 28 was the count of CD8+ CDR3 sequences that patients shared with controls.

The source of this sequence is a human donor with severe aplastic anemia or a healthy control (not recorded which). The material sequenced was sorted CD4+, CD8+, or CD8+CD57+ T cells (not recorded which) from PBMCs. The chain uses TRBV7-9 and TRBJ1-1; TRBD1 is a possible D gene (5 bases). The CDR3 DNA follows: TGTGCCAGCAGCTTCCATAGCGGGGGGGGGACTGAAACTTTCTTT. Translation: CASSFHSGGGTETFF.